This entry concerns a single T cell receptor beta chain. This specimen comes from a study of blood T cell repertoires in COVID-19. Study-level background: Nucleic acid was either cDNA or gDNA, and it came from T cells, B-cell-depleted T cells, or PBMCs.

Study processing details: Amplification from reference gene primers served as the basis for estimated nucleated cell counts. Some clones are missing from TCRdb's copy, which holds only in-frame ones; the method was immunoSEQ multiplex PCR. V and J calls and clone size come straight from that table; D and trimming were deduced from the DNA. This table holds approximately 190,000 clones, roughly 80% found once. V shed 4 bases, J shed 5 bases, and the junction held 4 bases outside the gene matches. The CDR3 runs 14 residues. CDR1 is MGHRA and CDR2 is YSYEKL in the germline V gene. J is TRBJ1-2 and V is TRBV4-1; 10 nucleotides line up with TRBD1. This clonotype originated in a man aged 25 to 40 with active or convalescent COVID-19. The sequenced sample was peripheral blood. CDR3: CASSPPGQGYGYTF. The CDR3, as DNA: TGCGCCAGCAGCCCCCCGGGACAGGGGTATGGCTACACCTTC.